The present T cell receptor beta chain was sequenced within a study of radiotherapy plus CTLA-4 blockade in lung cancer. Background on the study: Patients showed objective responses in under 20% of cases, and disease control was achieved by over 25%.

This clone was observed once. Its antigen is still unknown. Study conclusions and caveats: Early blood T cell clone changes and increased post-radiation serum interferon-beta were reportedly the strongest response predictors.

Clones were sequenced by immunoSEQ multiplex PCR, and TCRdb holds only the in-frame ones, with some missing. The repertoire holds more than 75,000 clones, with under 85% as singletons. The sample consisted of peripheral blood, taken from a patient treated with radiotherapy plus ipilimumab. This TCR derives from a human donor with non-small cell lung cancer who had a partial response to radiotherapy plus ipilimumab. Some clones in this sample may be carry-over from other donors' samples.

The CDR3 DNA reads as TGTGCCAGTAGTATAGCTAGTGACCAGCCCCAGCATTTT. Its translation: CASSIASDQPQHF. V and J are TRBV19 and TRBJ1-5, with unresolved D. The CDR3 extends over 13 amino acids. From germline, CDR1 is LNHDA and CDR2 SQIVND (reference sequence). V was trimmed by 1 base and J by 7 bases, leaving 8 bases between them.